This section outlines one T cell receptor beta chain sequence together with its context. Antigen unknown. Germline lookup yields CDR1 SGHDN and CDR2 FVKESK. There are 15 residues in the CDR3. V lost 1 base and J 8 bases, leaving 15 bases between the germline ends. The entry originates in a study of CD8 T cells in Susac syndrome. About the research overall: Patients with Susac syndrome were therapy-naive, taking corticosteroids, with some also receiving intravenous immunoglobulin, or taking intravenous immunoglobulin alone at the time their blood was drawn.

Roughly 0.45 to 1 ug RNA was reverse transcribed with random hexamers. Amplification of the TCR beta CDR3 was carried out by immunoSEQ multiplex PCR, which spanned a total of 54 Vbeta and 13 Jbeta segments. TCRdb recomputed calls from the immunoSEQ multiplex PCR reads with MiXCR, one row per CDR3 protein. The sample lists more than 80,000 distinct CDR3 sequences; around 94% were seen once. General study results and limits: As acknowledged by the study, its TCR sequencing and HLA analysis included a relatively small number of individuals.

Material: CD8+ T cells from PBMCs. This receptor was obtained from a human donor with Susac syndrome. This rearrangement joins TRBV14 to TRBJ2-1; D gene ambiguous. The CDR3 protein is CASSQVVTHWDEQFF. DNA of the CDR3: TGTGCCAGCAGCCAAGTTGTGACACACTGGGATGAGCAGTTCTTC.